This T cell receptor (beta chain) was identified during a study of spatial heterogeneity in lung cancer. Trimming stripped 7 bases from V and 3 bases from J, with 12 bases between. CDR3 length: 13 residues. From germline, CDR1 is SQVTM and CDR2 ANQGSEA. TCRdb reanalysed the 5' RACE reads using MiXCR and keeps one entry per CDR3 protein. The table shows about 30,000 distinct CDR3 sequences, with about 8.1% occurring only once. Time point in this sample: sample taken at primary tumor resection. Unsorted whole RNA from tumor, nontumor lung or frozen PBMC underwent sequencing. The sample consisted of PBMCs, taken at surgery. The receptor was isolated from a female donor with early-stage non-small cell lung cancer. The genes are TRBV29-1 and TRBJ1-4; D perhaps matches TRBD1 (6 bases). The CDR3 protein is CSAKEGANEKLFF. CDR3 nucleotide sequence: TGCAGCGCGAAAGAGGGGGCTAATGAAAAACTGTTTTTT.